These 21 T cell receptor beta chains came from one sample sequenced in a study of siplizumab effects on memory and regulatory T cells. Clones were read by immunoSEQ multiplex PCR, and TCRdb kept only the in-frame ones, dropping some. Among 95,000 to 100,000 clones listed, about nine tenths were seen once. The sample comprised non-Treg CD4+ T cells sorted from blood. Source of these receptors: a human donor in good health.

The chain carries TRBV5-1 and TRBJ2-5, with 7 bases aligning to TRBD2. The CDR3 totals 15 residues. Per germline, CDR1 SGHRS and CDR2 YFSETQ. V dropped 0 bases and J dropped 4; count of bases not matched to a gene: 6. The CDR3 here is CASSLASGDVETQYF. Here the CDR3 DNA reads TGCGCCAGCAGCTTGGCCAGCGGGGATGTAGAGACCCAGTACTTC.

V and J are TRBV2 and TRBJ2-6, with D perhaps matching TRBD2 (5 bases). CDR1 is SNHLY and CDR2 is FYNNEI in the germline V gene. This CDR3 region has 16 residues. The V end lost 6 bases, the J end lost 0 bases, and 12 bases lay between the germline ends. CDR3 DNA: TGTGCCAGCAGCACCGGGCGGGTCTCTGGGGCCAACGTCCTGACTTTC. This gives the protein CASSTGRVSGANVLTF.

This clone has a single count. Here the CDR3 DNA reads TGCGCCAGCAGCCAAGAGGGGCAGGGATGGGAAAAACTGTTTTTT. Translating gives CASSQEGQGWEKLFF. This rearrangement joins TRBV4-1 to TRBJ1-4; tentative D call: TRBD1 (5 bases). Germline V lookup: CDR1 MGHRA, CDR2 YSYEKL. The CDR3 contains 15 residues. Between the trimmed V and J ends, which lost 0 bases and 8 bases, there was a span of 13 bases.

CDR3 protein: CAWNRGPSSYEQYF. The CDR3 DNA reads TGTGCCTGGAACAGGGGGCCGAGCTCCTACGAGCAGTACTTC. V and J are TRBV30 and TRBJ2-7; 9 bases agree with TRBD1. Losses at the gene ends were 4 bases for V and 0 bases for J; bases not matched to a gene: 4. Germline V gene data show CDR1 as GTSNPN and CDR2 as SVGIG (reference sequence). CDR3 length: 14 residues.

This sequence joins TRBV5-1 and TRBJ2-7; D call uncertain. V lost 4 bases, J lost 2 bases, and 7 bases lay in between. The germline V gene has CDR1 SGHRS and CDR2 YFSETQ. The CDR3 is 12 residues long. The CDR3 loop reads CASSQPAYEQYF. CDR3 in DNA: TGCGCCAGCAGCCAGCCCGCCTACGAGCAGTACTTC.

The rearrangement uses TRBV27 and TRBJ1-5; D ambiguous. The CDR3 contains 14 residues. Trimming shortened V by 5 bases and J by 0 bases, and 8 bases separated the two germline ends. Germline CDR1 and CDR2: MNHEY and SMNVEV (reference sequence). This chain's CDR3 is CASSASNSNQPQHF. The CDR3 DNA sequence: TGTGCCAGCAGTGCCAGCAATAGCAATCAGCCCCAGCATTTT.

The J gene is TRBJ1-2, the V gene TRBV9, with TRBD1 matching 10 bases. The germline gives CDR1 SGDLS, CDR2 YYNGEE. The CDR3 has 15 residues. The V and J ends lost 3 bases and 4 bases, in that order; junction bases with no gene match: 6. CDR3 sequence: CASSADRGRAYGYTF. CDR3 coding DNA: TGTGCCAGCAGCGCCGACAGGGGGCGCGCCTATGGCTACACCTTC.

The rearrangement joins TRBV14 to TRBJ2-5; no reliable D call. Trimming stripped 1 base from V and 3 bases from J, with 9 bases between. The CDR3 spans 14 residues. Germline values: CDR1 SGHDN, CDR2 FVKESK. This chain's CDR3 is CASSQASREETQYF. DNA of the CDR3: TGTGCCAGCAGCCAAGCATCCAGAGAAGAGACCCAGTACTTC. The whole variable domain, remainder taken from reference TRBV14 and TRBJ2-5, is EAGVTQFPSHSVIEKGQTVTLRCDPISGHDNLYWYRRVMGKEIKFLLHFVKESKQDESGMPNNRFLAERTGGTYSTLKVQPAELEDSGVYFCASSQASREETQYFGPGTRLLVL.

The chain carries TRBV28 and TRBJ1-1; D is perhaps TRBD1 (5 bases). This CDR3 contains 15 residues. Trimming removed 3 bases at V and 4 bases at J, with 15 bases between. Per the germline V gene, CDR1 is MDHEN and CDR2 is SYDVKM. CDR3 nucleotide sequence: TGTGCCAGCAGTTTTCCGGGACCCGGGTCCACTGAAGCTTTCTTT. Residues: CASSFPGPGSTEAFF. Looking up the rest from reference TRBV28 and TRBJ1-1 gives the full variable domain: DVKVTQSSRYLVKRTGEKVFLECVQDMDHENMFWYRQDPGLGLRLIYFSYDVKMKEKGDIPEGYSVSREKKERFSLILESASTNQTSMYLCASSFPGPGSTEAFFGQGTRLTVV.

The rearrangement joins TRBV19 to TRBJ1-1; the D gene is possibly TRBD1 (5 bases). The CDR3 spans 13 residues. Between the trimmed V and J ends, which lost 0 bases and 7 bases, there was a span of 9 bases. Germline CDR1 LNHDA, CDR2 SQIVND (reference sequence). The CDR3 DNA reads TGTGCCAGTAGTATAGATGGGGCCCTTGAAGCTTTCTTT. Translation: CASSIDGALEAFF.

The chain couples TRBV2 to TRBJ2-7, with TRBD1 identical over 10 bases. Germline loops: CDR1 SNHLY, CDR2 FYNNEI. CDR3 size: 16 residues. V shed 0 bases and J 4 bases; nucleotides not matched to a gene: 6. In DNA, the CDR3 is TGTGCCAGCAGTGAAGCGGGGACAGGGGATAAGTACGAGCAGTACTTC. It translates to CASSEAGTGDKYEQYF.

This clone was observed once. The chain joins TRBV4-2 to TRBJ2-7; 10 bases agree with TRBD2. The V gene end was trimmed by 0 bases and the J gene end by 3 bases; junction bases not matched to a gene: 5. This CDR3 is built from 16 residues. Per germline, CDR1 LGHNA and CDR2 YNFKEQ. CDR3 protein: CASSQDLAGVGYEQYF. For the CDR3, the DNA is TGTGCCAGCAGCCAAGATCTAGCGGGAGTGGGCTACGAGCAGTACTTC.

The CDR3: CASSFADRGGFF. The CDR3 region has the DNA TGTGCCAGCAGTTTTGCGGACAGGGGAGGTTTCTTT. The chain combines TRBV28 with TRBJ1-1, with TRBD1 identical over 9 bases. The CDR3 totals 12 residues. V lost 3 bases and J lost 13; bases outside the gene matches: 6. Germline V gene sequence: CDR1 MDHEN, CDR2 SYDVKM.

The V and J genes are TRBV4-2 and TRBJ1-2, with 9 nucleotides matching TRBD1. Germline CDR1 and CDR2: LGHNA and YNFKEQ. The J segment lost 4 bases and the V segment lost 4 bases, leaving 19 bases of the junction unmatched. The CDR3 loop spans 19 amino acids. In DNA, the CDR3 is TGTGCCAGCAGCCGACCGGGACAGGGTGTACCCCGTGCCCCCTATGGCTACACCTTC. Translating it yields CASSRPGQGVPRAPYGYTF.

The V and J genes are TRBV30 and TRBJ1-1, with no clear D. Trimming removed 3 bases at V and 6 bases at J, with 8 bases between. Looked up from germline, CDR1 is GTSNPN and CDR2 is SVGIG (reference sequence). The CDR3 runs 11 residues. CDR3 in amino acids: CAWSKLAEAFF. CDR3 bases: TGTGCCTGGAGCAAGTTGGCTGAAGCTTTCTTT.

The chain uses TRBV5-1 and TRBJ2-5; no reliable D call. CDR3 length equals 13 residues. The V end lost 0 bases, the J end lost 4 bases, and 7 bases lay between the germline ends. Germline V lookup: CDR1 SGHRS, CDR2 YFSETQ. As DNA, the CDR3 is TGCGCCAGCAGCTTGGCCGGGCGAGAGACCCAGTACTTC. It specifies CASSLAGRETQYF.

This chain joins TRBV5-1 and TRBJ1-1; 7 nucleotides agree with TRBD1. The V and J ends lost 6 bases and 0 bases, in that order; junction bases with no gene match: 8. The germline gives CDR1 SGHRS, CDR2 YFSETQ. The CDR3 has 15 residues. CDR3 loop: CASTRTGLMNTEAFF. In DNA form, the CDR3 reads TGCGCCAGCACCAGGACAGGTCTCATGAACACTGAAGCTTTCTTT.

This clone was detected only once. The V call is TRBV5-6, the J call TRBJ2-3, with D unresolved. The germline gives CDR1 SGHDT, CDR2 YYEEEE. The CDR3 consists of 18 residues. Trimming cost V 4 bases and J 0 bases, with 21 bases left between them. Here the CDR3 reads CASSLRRRTLPSTDTQYF. In nucleotides, the CDR3 is TGTGCCAGCAGCCTAAGACGGCGAACGCTCCCTAGCACAGATACGCAGTATTTT.

The J gene is TRBJ1-1, the V gene TRBV18; D ambiguous. Trimming stripped 5 bases from V and 5 bases from J, with 18 bases between. The CDR3 has 15 residues. Germline values: CDR1 KGHSH, CDR2 LQKENI. CDR3 nucleotides: TGTGCCAGCTCATTGCAAGAGGCGGTCGGAACTGAAGCTTTCTTT. It specifies CASSLQEAVGTEAFF. Supplemented by reference TRBV18 and TRBJ1-1, the full variable domain reads NAGVMQNPRHLVRRRGQEARLRCSPMKGHSHVYWYRQLPEEGLKFMVYLQKENIIDESGMPKERFSAEFPKEGPSILRIQQVVRGDSAAYFCASSLQEAVGTEAFFGQGTRLTVV.

The chain carries TRBV5-1 and TRBJ1-2; weak D call: TRBD1 (5 bases). The length of the CDR3 is 15 residues. Germline V gives CDR1 SGHRS, CDR2 YFSETQ. The V end was cut by 1 base, the J end by 4 bases, with 14 bases between. The CDR3 sequence is CASSLRPGLTYGYTF. The CDR3 DNA follows: TGCGCCAGCAGCTTGAGGCCAGGGCTTACCTATGGCTACACCTTC.

The V and J genes are TRBV28 and TRBJ2-7, with 16 bases identical to TRBD2. Losses at the gene ends were 7 bases for V and 4 bases for J; bases not matched to a gene: 7. The germline V gene encodes CDR1 MDHEN and CDR2 SYDVKM. CDR3 size: 16 residues. CDR3 protein: CASTGTSGRAGYEQYF. In DNA form, the CDR3 reads TGTGCCAGCACCGGGACTAGCGGGAGGGCCGGGTACGAGCAGTACTTC.